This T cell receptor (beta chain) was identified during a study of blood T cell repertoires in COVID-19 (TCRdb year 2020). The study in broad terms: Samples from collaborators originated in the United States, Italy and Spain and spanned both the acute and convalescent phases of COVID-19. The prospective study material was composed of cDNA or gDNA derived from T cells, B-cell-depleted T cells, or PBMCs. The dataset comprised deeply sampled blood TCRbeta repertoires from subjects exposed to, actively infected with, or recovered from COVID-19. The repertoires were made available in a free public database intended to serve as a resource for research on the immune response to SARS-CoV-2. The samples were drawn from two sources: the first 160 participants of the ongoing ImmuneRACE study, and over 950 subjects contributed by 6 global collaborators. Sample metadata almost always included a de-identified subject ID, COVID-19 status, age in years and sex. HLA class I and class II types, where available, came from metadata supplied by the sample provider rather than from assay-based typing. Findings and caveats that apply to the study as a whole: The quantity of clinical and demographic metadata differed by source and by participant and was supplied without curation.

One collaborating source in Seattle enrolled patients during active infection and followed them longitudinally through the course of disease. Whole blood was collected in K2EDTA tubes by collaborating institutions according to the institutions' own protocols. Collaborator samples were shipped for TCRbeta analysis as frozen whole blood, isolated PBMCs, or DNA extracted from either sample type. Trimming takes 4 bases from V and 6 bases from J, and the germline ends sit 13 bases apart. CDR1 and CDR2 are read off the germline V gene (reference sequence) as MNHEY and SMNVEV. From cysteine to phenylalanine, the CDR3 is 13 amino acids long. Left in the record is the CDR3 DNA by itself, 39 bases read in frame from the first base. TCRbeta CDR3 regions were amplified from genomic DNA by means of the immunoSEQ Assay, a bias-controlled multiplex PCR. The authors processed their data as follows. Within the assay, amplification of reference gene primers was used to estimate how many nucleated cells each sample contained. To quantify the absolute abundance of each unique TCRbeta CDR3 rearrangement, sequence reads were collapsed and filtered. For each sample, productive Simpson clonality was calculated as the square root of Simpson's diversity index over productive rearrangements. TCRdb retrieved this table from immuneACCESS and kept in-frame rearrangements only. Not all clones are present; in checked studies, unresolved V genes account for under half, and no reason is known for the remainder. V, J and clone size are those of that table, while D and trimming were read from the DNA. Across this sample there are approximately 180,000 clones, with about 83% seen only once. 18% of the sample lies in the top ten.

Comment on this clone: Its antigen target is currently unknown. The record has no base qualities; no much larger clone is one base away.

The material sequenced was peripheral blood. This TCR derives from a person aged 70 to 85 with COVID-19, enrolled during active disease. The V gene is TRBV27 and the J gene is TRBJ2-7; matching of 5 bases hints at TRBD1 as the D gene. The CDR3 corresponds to CASSYTRDSEQYF. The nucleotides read TGTGCCAGCAGTTACACCAGGGATTCCGAGCAGTACTTC.